The 28 T cell receptor beta chains below come from one sample, sequenced in a study of blood T cells in healthy people across ages. Together with a sample-barcoded 5' primer, a J-beta primer mix was included in a second PCR lasting roughly 6 to 12 cycles. TCRdb re-analysed the 5' RACE reads in MiXCR, keeping a single row per CDR3 protein. Here the sample spans about 700,000 distinct CDR3 sequences, roughly 30% being singletons. The sample was blood. These receptors all come from a woman over 75 in good health.

The table lists this clonotype with many counts. The chain has TRBV24-1 and TRBJ1-4; the D is unclear. The ends were cut back, 5 bases at V and 8 bases at J, with 14 bases in the middle. Per germline, CDR1 KGHDR and CDR2 SFDVKD. The CDR3 is 14 residues long. CDR3 in amino acids: CATSAAGTDEKLFF. The DNA for the CDR3 is TGTGCCACCAGTGCAGCAGGCACCGACGAAAAACTGTTTTTT.

The V call is TRBV6-1, the J call TRBJ2-7; D unclear. The ends were cut back, 1 base at V and 6 bases at J, with 10 bases in the middle. The CDR3 runs to 13 residues. CDR1 MNHNS and CDR2 SASEGT come from the germline V gene. CDR3 amino acids: CASSEVGGREQYF. For the CDR3, the DNA is TGTGCCAGCAGTGAAGTAGGCGGTCGCGAGCAGTACTTC.

This clonotype has a handful of counts. The chain has TRBV20-1 and TRBJ2-1, with 11 bases fitting TRBD1. J lost 9 bases, V lost 0 bases, and 7 bases had no gene match. Germline CDR1 DFQATT, CDR2 SNEGSKA (reference sequence). CDR3 length equals 15 residues. CDR3 loop: CSARDRRTGGAEQFF. DNA for the CDR3: TGCAGTGCTAGAGATAGGAGGACAGGGGGCGCTGAGCAGTTCTTC.

This clonotype was seen a few times. This chain uses TRBV6-5 with TRBJ2-3; 11 bases are a match to TRBD2. The germline V gene encodes CDR1 MNHEY and CDR2 SVGAGI. The CDR3 spans 14 residues. The junction had 0 bases not matched to a gene; V was cut back by 2 bases and J by 5 bases. CDR3 nucleotide sequence: TGTGCCAGCAGTTACACTAGCGGGGGAGATACGCAGTATTTT. Protein sequence: CASSYTSGGDTQYF.

In its sample, this clonotype was seen a few times. The CDR3 DNA reads as TGTGCCAGCTCACCCGGACAGGGACAAGAAGCTTTCTTT. Amino acids: CASSPGQGQEAFF. The V and J genes are TRBV18 and TRBJ1-1; 8 positions match TRBD1. Germline-derived CDR1 and CDR2 are KGHSH and LQKENI. The CDR3 length is 13 residues. The V segment lost 3 bases and the J segment 8 bases; nucleotides outside the gene matches: 5.

This chain uses TRBV5-1 with TRBJ1-1; 8 bases are a match to TRBD1. This CDR3 spans 15 amino acids. V shed 3 bases, J shed 6 bases, and the junction held 10 bases outside the gene matches. Germline lookup yields CDR1 SGHRS and CDR2 YFSETQ. The CDR3 sequence: CASSSRDRSSSEAFF. Here the CDR3 DNA reads TGCGCCAGCAGCTCCCGGGACAGGTCATCGTCTGAAGCTTTCTTT.

This clonotype is a singleton in its sample. V gene TRBV4-2 combines with J gene TRBJ1-2; D may be TRBD1 (6 bases). In germline, CDR1 is LGHNA, CDR2 YNFKEQ. V was pared by 2 bases and J by 7 bases, with 17 bases between. The CDR3 spans 15 residues. CDR3 nucleotides: TGTGCCAGCAGCCAACAAGCCTCCGGGGACATTGGCTACACCTTC. Translated, it gives CASSQQASGDIGYTF.

Points on this clonotype: One junction end does not reproduce the germline sequence, and a read error may be involved. V is TRBV11-2 and J is TRBJ2-3; TRBD2 matches at 11 bases. Germline CDR1 is SGHAT and CDR2 is FQNNGV. This CDR3 has 17 residues. The CDR3 sequence: CASSFPGLAGGTDMQYF. CDR3 in DNA: TGTGCCAGCAGCTTCCCGGGGCTAGCGGGGGGTACAGATATGCAGTATTTT.

J is TRBJ1-2 and V is TRBV29-1; 7 nucleotides match TRBD1. This CDR3 spans 16 amino acids. Germline values: CDR1 SQVTM, CDR2 ANQGSEA. J was trimmed by 1 base and V by 7 bases; bases with no gene match: 15. The CDR3 DNA reads TGCAGCGCCAGTCCATATGGAGGGGGCAATAACTATGGCTACACCTTC. Translating gives CSASPYGGGNNYGYTF.

This clonotype was seen a handful of times. The chain combines TRBV7-2 with TRBJ2-1, with a weak D call TRBD1 (6 bases). The length of the CDR3 is 15 residues. Germline lookup yields CDR1 SGHTA and CDR2 FQGNSA. Between the trimmed V and J ends, which lost 6 bases and 3 bases, there was a span of 15 bases. CDR3: CASRGGPRVYNEQFF. CDR3 DNA sequence: TGTGCCAGCAGAGGGGGACCTAGAGTCTACAATGAGCAGTTCTTC.

This clonotype was seen a few times. The conserved final phenylalanine or tryptophan is absent from the CDR3, which likely points to a read error. This chain joins TRBV11-2 and TRBJ2-5, with D possibly being TRBD1 or TRBD2 (5 bases each). Trimming took 5 bases from V and 7 from J, leaving 14 bases between them. Germline V gene lookup returns CDR1 SGHAT and CDR2 FQNNGV. The CDR3 spans 13 residues. The CDR3 sequence: CASSRDGRGTQYC. Here the CDR3 DNA reads TGTGCCAGCAGCCGGGACGGCCGGGGGACCCAGTACTGC.

This clonotype was seen repeatedly, ten times or more. This chain links TRBV27 with TRBJ2-7, with D perhaps matching TRBD2 (7 bases). CDR1 and CDR2 (germline): MNHEY, SMNVEV (reference sequence). The CDR3 has 14 amino acids. Trimming stripped 2 bases from V and 3 bases from J, with 11 bases between. The CDR3 nucleotides read TGTGCCAGCAGTTTAAGGGGGAGGGACTACGAGCAGTACTTC. It is translated as CASSLRGRDYEQYF.

J is TRBJ2-2 and V is TRBV6-5, with D perhaps TRBD2 (6 bases). The CDR3 loop spans 17 amino acids. Between the trimmed V and J ends, which lost 2 bases and 3 bases, there was a span of 16 bases. Germline V gene sequence: CDR1 MNHEY, CDR2 SVGAGI. The CDR3 loop is CASSYPTGEWDTGELFF. The CDR3 coding sequence is TGTGCCAGCAGTTACCCTACGGGGGAATGGGACACCGGGGAGCTGTTTTTT.

The chain carries TRBV30 and TRBJ1-2; D not certain. CDR3 length equals 14 residues. From germline, CDR1 is GTSNPN and CDR2 SVGIG (reference sequence). Trimming took 4 bases from V and 7 from J, leaving 19 bases between them. This CDR3 is CAWITGRSALGYTF. CDR3 nucleotides: TGTGCCTGGATCACGGGCCGTTCGGCCCTTGGCTACACCTTC. Using reference TRBV30 and TRBJ1-2 for the parts outside the CDR3, the full variable domain is SQTIHQWPATLVQPVGSPLSLECTVEGTSNPNLYWYRQAAGRGLQLLFYSVGIGQISSEVPQNLSASRPQDRQFILSSKKLLLSDSGFYLCAWITGRSALGYTFGSGTRLTVV.

The gene calls are TRBV7-9 and TRBJ1-5; perhaps TRBD1 as D (6 bases). The CDR3 loop spans 16 amino acids. Trimming took 1 base from V and 1 from J, leaving 11 bases between them. Germline V gives CDR1 SEHNR, CDR2 FQNEAQ (reference sequence). The CDR3 loop reads CASSLDRAHSNQPQHF. CDR3 coding DNA: TGTGCCAGCAGCTTAGACAGGGCGCACAGCAATCAGCCCCAGCATTTT. Full variable domain (remainder filled in from reference TRBV7-9 and TRBJ1-5): DTGVSQNPRHKITKRGQNVTFRCDPISEHNRLYWYRQTLGQGPEFLTYFQNEAQLEKSRLLSDRFSAERPKGSFSTLEIQRTEQGDSAMYLCASSLDRAHSNQPQHFGDGTRLSIL.

The genes are TRBV27 and TRBJ1-5, with 7 bases fitting TRBD1. Losses at the gene ends were 2 bases for V and 8 bases for J; bases not matched to a gene: 6. The CDR3 totals 14 residues. CDR1 MNHEY and CDR2 SMNVEV come from the germline V gene (reference sequence). The CDR3 bases are TGTGCCAGCAGTTTAGGGGGGACAGCGAAGCCCCAGCATTTT. Translating gives CASSLGGTAKPQHF.

CDR3 amino acids: CATSSWELNTEAFF. CDR3 DNA: TGTGCCACCAGCAGTTGGGAGCTGAACACTGAAGCTTTCTTT. The gene calls are TRBV15 and TRBJ1-1, with D unclear. This CDR3 has 14 residues. V was pared by 3 bases and J by 0 bases, with 8 bases between. Germline V gene sequence: CDR1 LNHNV, CDR2 YYDKDF (reference sequence). Using reference TRBV15 and TRBJ1-1 for the parts outside the CDR3, the full variable domain is DAMVIQNPRYQVTQFGKPVTLSCSQTLNHNVMYWYQQKSSQAPKLLFHYYDKDFNNEADTPDNFQSRRPNTSFCFLDIRSPGLGDTAMYLCATSSWELNTEAFFGQGTRLTVV.

This clonotype was detected ten times or more. V gene TRBV12-3 or TRBV12-4 combines with J gene TRBJ1-2; TRBD1 might be the D (5 bases). This CDR3 has 14 amino acids. The ends were cut back, 6 bases at V and 0 bases at J, with 11 bases in the middle. The CDR3 coding sequence is TGTGCCAGCAGCAAGTGGGGACCTAACTATGGCTACACCTTC. Translated: CASSKWGPNYGYTF.

This clonotype was seen once. Germline and junction disagree at one end, which may indicate a read error. The J gene is TRBJ1-1, the V gene TRBV7-9; D ambiguous. CDR3 length: 12 amino acids. Germline V gene data show CDR1 as SEHNR and CDR2 as FQNEAQ (reference sequence). Here the CDR3 reads CVSKREDTEAFF. The DNA of the CDR3 is TGTGTCAGCAAAAGGGAAGACACTGAAGCTTTCTTT.

Remarks on this clonotype: A read error may be the cause here, since a much bigger clone is one base away. V gene TRBV29-1 combines with J gene TRBJ2-5, with TRBD1 matching 7 bases. The CDR3 consists of 14 residues. CDR1 SQVTM and CDR2 ANQGSEA come from the germline V gene. V lost 7 bases, J lost 11 bases, and 19 bases stayed unmatched. The CDR3, as DNA: TGCAGCGACGACGGAAGGGGGCGAGACAATGAGCAGTACTTC. Translation gives CSDDGRGRDNEQYF.

This clonotype was counted at least ten times. V is TRBV20-1 and J is TRBJ1-5; D unclear. V shed 1 base and J shed 4 bases, with 8 bases lying between them. The CDR3 extends over 13 amino acids. CDR1 and CDR2 from the germline V gene are DFQATT and SNEGSKA (reference sequence). CDR3 sequence: CSARGTENQPQHF. The CDR3 DNA follows: TGCAGTGCTAGAGGGACGGAGAATCAGCCCCAGCATTTT.

Details on this clonotype: This could be a read error, since a much larger clone is one nucleotide away. The V gene is TRBV6-5, the J gene TRBJ2-2, with a tentative D call TRBD2 (5 bases). Germline-derived CDR1 and CDR2 are MNHEY and SVGAGI. The length of the CDR3 is 15 residues. The CDR3 loop reads CASSYTDGDTGERFF. The DNA of the CDR3 is TGTGCCAGCAGTTACACGGATGGTGACACCGGGGAGCGGTTTTTT.

This clonotype was detected many times. The chain uses TRBV28 and TRBJ1-2; D might be TRBD1 (6 bases). Trimming cost V 6 bases and J 6 bases, with 17 bases left between them. The length of the CDR3 is 14 residues. Germline CDR1 MDHEN, CDR2 SYDVKM. The CDR3 protein is CASRAQGVGNGYTF. The CDR3 DNA reads TGTGCCAGCAGGGCACAGGGTGTAGGGAATGGCTACACCTTC.

This clonotype was counted ten times or more. The genes are TRBV6-5 and TRBJ1-1; TRBD1 might be the D (5 bases). The CDR3 loop spans 13 amino acids. CDR1 MNHEY and CDR2 SVGAGI come from the germline V gene. V shed 6 bases and J shed 5 bases, with 13 bases lying between them. CDR3 DNA: TGTGCCAGCAGAGGGGACGGTCGGACTGAAGCTTTCTTT. Its protein product is CASRGDGRTEAFF.

The V call is TRBV7-2, the J call TRBJ1-2; D is unresolved. Germline CDR1 SGHTA, CDR2 FQGNSA. The CDR3 runs to 13 residues. The V and J ends lost 2 bases and 4 bases respectively, with 8 bases between them. The DNA of the CDR3 is TGTGCCAGCAGCTTAATGCAATTCTATGGCTACACCTTC. Translation: CASSLMQFYGYTF.

In this sample, this clonotype turned up many times. The V gene is TRBV5-4, the J gene TRBJ2-5, with 10 nucleotides matching TRBD2. CDR1 SGHNT and CDR2 YYREEE come from the germline V gene (reference sequence). The CDR3 has 16 residues. The V segment lost 2 bases and the J segment 3 bases; nucleotides outside the gene matches: 7. This CDR3 is CASSFRGLAGEETQYF. The CDR3 bases are TGTGCCAGCAGCTTTCGGGGGCTAGCGGGGGAAGAGACCCAGTACTTC.

At least ten counts were recorded for this clonotype. The V gene is TRBV6-5, the J gene TRBJ1-2, with 8 bases that match TRBD1. J was trimmed by 7 bases and V by 7 bases; bases with no gene match: 5. CDR1 and CDR2 (germline): MNHEY, SVGAGI. This CDR3 is built from 12 residues. The CDR3 spells CASTDRGAGYTF. The CDR3, as DNA: TGTGCCAGCACTGACAGGGGAGCTGGCTACACCTTC.

The rearrangement uses TRBV2 and TRBJ2-1; D may be TRBD2 (6 bases). This CDR3 contains 15 residues. V dropped 6 bases and J dropped 5 bases, with 17 bases sitting between them. Per the germline V gene, CDR1 is SNHLY and CDR2 is FYNNEI. CDR3 DNA sequence: TGTGCCAGCAGACACGGGAGTATGGGGAACAATGAGCAGTTCTTC. This sequence encodes CASRHGSMGNNEQFF. Based on the CDR3 plus reference TRBV2 and TRBJ2-1, the full variable domain is EPEVTQTPSHQVTQMGQEVILRCVPISNHLYFYWYRQILGQKVEFLVSFYNNEISEKSEIFDDQFSVERPDGSNFTLKIRSTKLEDSAMYFCASRHGSMGNNEQFFGPGTRLTVL.